Shown below are 18 T cell receptor beta chains from a single sample sequenced in a study of T cell changes during pregnancy in multiple sclerosis. Repertoires were generated with immunoSEQ multiplex PCR, while TCRdb's copy carries only in-frame clones and drops some. The data contain under 9,500 clones, about 89% of them singletons. The source was CD8+ T cells from peripheral blood mononuclear cells, collected in the first trimester of pregnancy. These receptors originate from a female donor in good health, enrolled as a control in a pregnancy study.

This sequence joins TRBV27 and TRBJ2-5; 8 bases map to TRBD2. The CDR3 has 16 residues. The J segment lost 5 bases and the V segment lost 2 bases, leaving 10 bases of the junction unmatched. Germline CDR1 and CDR2: MNHEY and SMNVEV (reference sequence). CDR3 sequence reads: CASSLRYGGGRETQYF. The CDR3 bases are TGTGCCAGCAGTTTAAGATACGGGGGGGGCAGGGAGACCCAGTACTTC.

The genes are TRBV9 and TRBJ1-1, with D tentatively TRBD1 (6 bases). With 4 bases removed from V and 5 bases from J, the gap between germline ends came to 12 bases. The CDR3 sequence is 13 residues long. CDR1 is SGDLS and CDR2 is YYNGEE in the germline V gene. The chain's CDR3 is CASSTGTGTEAFF. DNA of the CDR3: TGTGCCAGCAGCACAGGGACCGGGACTGAAGCTTTCTTT.

The CDR3 reads CASSPHRLAGTETQYF. The CDR3 DNA is TGTGCCAGCAGTCCCCACCGGCTAGCGGGAACAGAGACCCAGTACTTC. This chain connects TRBV7-2 to TRBJ2-5; 9 bases align to TRBD2. V was clipped by 6 bases and J by 4 bases; unmatched bases: 12. The CDR3 runs to 16 residues. Germline-derived CDR1 and CDR2 are SGHTA and FQGNSA.

The V call is TRBV27, the J call TRBJ2-3, with TRBD2 identical over 11 bases. CDR1 is MNHEY, CDR2 SMNVEV, per germline (reference sequence). This CDR3 has 15 amino acids. V shed 6 bases and J 4 bases; nucleotides not matched to a gene: 6. The CDR3 coding sequence is TGTGCCAGCAGCTTACTAGCGGGAGCACCAGATACGCAGTATTTT. Its protein product is CASSLLAGAPDTQYF.

This clone has only one observation. The rearrangement links TRBV6-6 to TRBJ1-3, with 9 bases identical to TRBD1. The V gene end was trimmed by 7 bases and the J gene end by 0 bases; junction bases not matched to a gene: 4. Germline lookup yields CDR1 MNHNY and CDR2 SVGAGI (reference sequence). This CDR3 has 15 residues. The CDR3 nucleotides are TGTGCCAGCAAGGGACAGGGAAACTCTGGAAACACCATATATTTT. Translated, it gives CASKGQGNSGNTIYF.

The genes are TRBV7-6 and TRBJ2-1, with D possibly matching TRBD2 (6 bases). This CDR3 has 12 amino acids. CDR1 is SGHVS, CDR2 FNYEAQ, per germline. Trimming left V 5 bases short and J 7 bases short, with 9 bases between. The CDR3 DNA sequence: TGTGCCAGCAGCCCCGGGGGAAATGAGCAGTTCTTC. It yields the protein CASSPGGNEQFF.

The chain is built from TRBV6-5 and TRBJ1-2, with D hard to call. The CDR3 length is 12 residues. Between the trimmed V and J ends, which lost 5 bases and 5 bases, there was a span of 9 bases. The germline CDR1 and CDR2 sequences are MNHEY and SVGAGI. The CDR3 sequence is CASSGGLYGYTF. DNA of the CDR3: TGTGCCAGCAGTGGCGGACTATATGGCTACACCTTC.

This clone was seen once. The rearrangement uses TRBV6-6 and TRBJ2-1, with 14 bases fitting TRBD2. V shed 1 base and J 7 bases; nucleotides not matched to a gene: 3. CDR3 length: 16 residues. CDR1 is MNHNY, CDR2 SVGAGI, per germline (reference sequence). CDR3 in DNA: TGTGCCAGCAGTTACTTCCGACTAGCGGGGGGGAATGAGCAGTTCTTC. This codes for CASSYFRLAGGNEQFF.

By frequency in the sample, this clone is medium-sized. The chain couples TRBV9 to TRBJ1-4, with 11 bases matching TRBD1. Per germline, CDR1 SGDLS and CDR2 YYNGEE. The CDR3 totals 15 residues. The ends lost 3 bases at V and 7 bases at J; junction bases unmatched: 5. The CDR3 is CASSGGQGAGEKLFF. The CDR3 region has the DNA TGTGCCAGCAGCGGTGGACAGGGGGCAGGTGAAAAACTGTTTTTT.

The chain combines TRBV30 with TRBJ2-7, with D possibly TRBD1 on 5 matching bases. The CDR3 spans 12 residues. CDR1 is GTSNPN, CDR2 SVGIG, per germline (reference sequence). Trimming took off 0 bases at V and 6 bases at J, with 9 bases between the two ends. The CDR3 here is CAWSVNRREQYF. CDR3 DNA: TGTGCCTGGAGTGTAAACAGGCGCGAGCAGTACTTC.

The chain uses TRBV9 and TRBJ1-2; 7 nucleotides agree with TRBD1. Trimming cost V 4 bases and J 9 bases; bases outside gene matches: 12. The CDR3 has 14 residues. Germline CDR1 and CDR2: SGDLS and YYNGEE. As DNA, the CDR3 is TGTGCCAGCAGCCCACAGGGGCGTGAGAGTAGCTACACCTTC. Residues: CASSPQGRESSYTF.

V gene TRBV7-3 combines with J gene TRBJ2-7; TRBD1 might be the D (6 bases). V was pared by 5 bases and J by 5 bases, with 13 bases between. Germline CDR1 SGHTA, CDR2 FQGTGA. The CDR3 extends over 13 amino acids. The CDR3 reads CASSITQGHEQYF. As DNA, the CDR3 is TGTGCCAGCAGCATTACACAGGGCCACGAGCAGTACTTC.

The chain joins TRBV6-1 to TRBJ2-5, with TRBD2 identical over 10 bases. This CDR3 comprises 15 residues. CDR1 MNHNS and CDR2 SASEGT come from the germline V gene. Trimming took 2 bases from V and 2 from J; bases not matched to a gene: 2. CDR3 sequence: CASSELAGAQETQYF. For the CDR3, the DNA is TGTGCCAGCAGTGAACTAGCGGGGGCACAAGAGACCCAGTACTTC.

This chain connects TRBV7-2 to TRBJ2-7; weak D call: TRBD2 (5 bases). Germline CDR1 and CDR2: SGHTA and FQGNSA. The CDR3 totals 17 residues. V was cut by 2 bases and J by 2 bases, with 19 bases left in between. Written as DNA, the CDR3 is TGTGCCAGCAGCTTAAGGCCGGTAGCGTCTCAGCCCTACGAGCAGTACTTC. This sequence encodes CASSLRPVASQPYEQYF.

The CDR3 loop is CASQKKVEVETQYF. CDR3 sequence (DNA): TGTGCCAGCCAGAAGAAGGTTGAGGTGGAGACCCAGTACTTC. The chain combines TRBV6-1 with TRBJ2-5; no firm D call. CDR3 length equals 14 residues. Trimming pared 8 bases from V and 5 bases from J, leaving 18 bases between. The germline CDR1 and CDR2 sequences are MNHNS and SASEGT.

CDR3 residues: CASSQGTGTAYEQYF. CDR3 coding DNA: TGTGCCAGCAGCCAGGGGACCGGGACAGCCTACGAGCAGTACTTC. The chain is built from TRBV4-2 and TRBJ2-7; the match to TRBD1 covers 7 bases. Germline lookup yields CDR1 LGHNA and CDR2 YNFKEQ. This CDR3 is 15 amino acids long. The trim removed 3 bases at V and 2 bases at J, leaving 7 bases unmatched.

The chain joins TRBV30 to TRBJ2-1; the D gene is possibly TRBD2 (5 bases). Germline V gene sequence: CDR1 GTSNPN, CDR2 SVGIG (reference sequence). Trimming removed 2 bases at V and 4 bases at J, with 9 bases between. The CDR3 is made up of 13 amino acids. Here the CDR3 reads CAWSPGVYNEQFF. The DNA of the CDR3 is TGTGCCTGGAGTCCCGGGGTTTACAATGAGCAGTTCTTC. The full variable domain, rest sourced from reference TRBV30 and TRBJ2-1, is SQTIHQWPATLVQPVGSPLSLECTVEGTSNPNLYWYRQAAGRGLQLLFYSVGIGQISSEVPQNLSASRPQDRQFILSSKKLLLSDSGFYLCAWSPGVYNEQFFGPGTRLTVL.

This clone was seen only once. The chain employs TRBV5-6 and TRBJ2-1, with D hard to call. Per the germline V gene, CDR1 is SGHDT and CDR2 is YYEEEE. The CDR3 totals 15 residues. V was clipped by 5 bases and J by 0 bases, with 12 bases between them. DNA for the CDR3: TGTGCCAGCAGTCGCGACCGGAGCTCCTACAATGAGCAGTTCTTC. The encoded protein is CASSRDRSSYNEQFF.